The clone carrying this T cell receptor beta chain was observed many times. Antigen specificity is unknown. The V and J ends lost 10 bases and 3 bases, in that order; junction bases with no gene match: 10. The CDR3 has 14 amino acids. These data originate in a study of regulatory T cells in long-lasting Graves disease. Study-wide findings and caveats: With a small sample size, accuracy may have been reduced. TRBV28 was favored in persistent disease, as were TRBJ1-2 and TRBJ2-5. Thyroid tissue was not studied; only peripheral blood was.

According to the study, TCR beta libraries were built with iRepertoire HTBI primers and CDR3-region Arm-PCR. The authors' processing: The samples yielded some 62 TRBV and more than twelve TRBJ segments. TCRdb reprocessed the multiplex PCR reads via MiXCR and lists one record per CDR3 protein. It is TCRdb's table, rather than the study itself, that gives the V and J calls and clone size. The table has about 380,000 distinct CDR3 sequences, 15% to 18% seen once; the top ten hold 20% to 25%. Indicated time point: newly diagnosed GD, antithyroid drugs for less than 3 months. PBMCs provided the RNA from which the TCR library was made.

The chain is built from TRBV12-3 or TRBV12-4 and TRBJ2-3; 7 nucleotides align to TRBD1. This sequence originates from a female donor with Graves disease. The specimen comprised peripheral blood mononuclear cells (PBMCs), sampled at new diagnosis, from a patient treated with antithyroid drugs. CDR3 DNA: TGTGCCAACAGGGAAAGGGGGCCGACAGATACGCAGTATTTT. Translating gives CANRERGPTDTQYF.